One sample yielded the 16 T cell receptor beta chains listed below, sequenced in a study of OX40 agonist ivuxolimab in advanced cancers. The repertoire was sequenced with immunoSEQ multiplex PCR; TCRdb's copy has only in-frame clones and lacks some. Counted here are roughly 74,000 clones, around 94% occurring once; the ten biggest clones make up roughly 21%. The sample consisted of CD4+ or CD8+ T cells sorted from blood, taken in a trial of the OX40 agonist ivuxolimab. These receptors were obtained from an adult with an advanced solid tumor such as melanoma, head and neck, liver or kidney cancer.

The J gene is TRBJ2-7, the V gene TRBV7-9, with 13 bases identical to TRBD2. J gave up 7 bases and V 4 bases, and 16 bases lay outside the gene matches. The CDR3 spans 18 residues. CDR1 is SEHNR and CDR2 is FQNEAQ in the germline V gene (reference sequence). The CDR3 sequence is CASSSIRTSGSARGEQYF. CDR3 nucleotides: TGTGCCAGCAGCTCAATACGGACTAGCGGGAGTGCTAGGGGGGAGCAGTACTTC.

The V call is TRBV6-1, the J call TRBJ1-2; weak D call: TRBD1 (6 bases). Germline V lookup: CDR1 MNHNS, CDR2 SASEGT. V lost 3 bases and J lost 8, with 13 bases in between. CDR3 size: 13 residues. The CDR3 is CASSDWGGRGYTF. CDR3 DNA: TGTGCCAGCAGTGACTGGGGGGGCAGGGGCTACACCTTC.

V is TRBV6-6 and J is TRBJ1-1; possibly TRBD1 for D (5 bases). The CDR3 is 11 amino acids. The V end lost 10 bases, the J end lost 8 bases, and 14 bases lay between the germline ends. Germline V gene lookup returns CDR1 MNHNY and CDR2 SVGAGI (reference sequence). CDR3 residues: CAIMAGPEAFF. The CDR3 coding sequence is TGTGCCATCATGGCAGGGCCCGAAGCTTTCTTT.

The chain's CDR3 is CASREGRGIGNTIYF. CDR3 DNA sequence: TGTGCCAGCAGAGAAGGGCGCGGGATTGGAAACACCATATATTTT. The V gene is TRBV27, the J gene TRBJ1-3; unclear D gene. V shed 6 bases and J shed 3 bases, with 15 bases lying between them. The CDR3 extends over 15 amino acids. CDR1 is MNHEY, CDR2 SMNVEV, per germline (reference sequence).

The chain combines TRBV11-3 with TRBJ1-1; TRBD1 agrees at 7 bases. CDR1 and CDR2 from the germline V gene are SGHNT and YENEEA. The CDR3 is 14 amino acids. Trimming removed 5 bases from V and 4 bases from J; junction bases left unmatched: 7. Written as DNA, the CDR3 is TGTGCCAGCAGCCCGACAGGGATGAGCACTGAAGCTTTCTTT. Its translation is CASSPTGMSTEAFF.

The chain couples TRBV19 to TRBJ2-7; D ambiguous. V shed 1 base and J shed 1 base, with 11 bases lying between them. This CDR3 has 15 amino acids. From germline, CDR1 is LNHDA and CDR2 SQIVND (reference sequence). The CDR3 spells CASSIVAEGSYEQYF. The CDR3 DNA is TGTGCCAGTAGTATAGTGGCAGAAGGGTCCTACGAGCAGTACTTC.

This clone is large within its sample. V gene TRBV5-8 combines with J gene TRBJ2-1; D possibly corresponds to TRBD2 (5 bases). With 4 bases removed from V and 9 bases from J, the gap between germline ends came to 11 bases. Germline assignment: CDR1 SGHTS and CDR2 YDEGEE. CDR3 length: 12 amino acids. CDR3 sequence reads: CASSTGIVEQFF. CDR3 nucleotide sequence: TGTGCCAGCAGCACCGGGATTGTTGAGCAGTTCTTC.

In this sample, this clone turned up once. The rearrangement links TRBV25-1 to TRBJ2-1, with D perhaps given as TRBD1 or TRBD2 (6 bases each). CDR3 length: 15 amino acids. V lost 2 bases and J 5 bases, leaving 13 bases between the germline ends. In germline, CDR1 is MGHDK, CDR2 SYGVNS. In nucleotides, the CDR3 is TGTGCCAGCAGTGAACAGGGGTGGGGGGACAATGAGCAGTTCTTC. Protein: CASSEQGWGDNEQFF.

The gene calls are TRBV14 and TRBJ1-2, with TRBD1 matching over 7 bases. Germline lookup yields CDR1 SGHDN and CDR2 FVKESK. J gave up 4 bases and V 3 bases, and 8 bases lay outside the gene matches. The CDR3 is 15 amino acids. CDR3 sequence: CASSHGPQGIYGYTF. CDR3 nucleotide sequence: TGTGCCAGCAGCCATGGACCACAGGGGATCTATGGCTACACCTTC. The full variable domain, in which reference TRBV14 and TRBJ1-2 provide the parts outside the CDR3, is EAGVTQFPSHSVIEKGQTVTLRCDPISGHDNLYWYRRVMGKEIKFLLHFVKESKQDESGMPNNRFLAERTGGTYSTLKVQPAELEDSGVYFCASSHGPQGIYGYTFGSGTRLTVV.

The chain uses TRBV5-6 and TRBJ1-5; no clear D gene. The CDR3 has 14 amino acids. Deletions cut 2 bases from V and 2 bases from J, with 8 bases between. The V gene's germline CDR1 is SGHDT and CDR2 YYEEEE. The CDR3 protein is CASSFSTRNQPQHF. Written as DNA, the CDR3 is TGTGCCAGCAGCTTTTCCACCCGCAATCAGCCCCAGCATTTT.

J is TRBJ2-1 and V is TRBV5-1; a possible D gene is TRBD2 (5 bases). There are 15 residues in the CDR3. Trimming cost V 1 base and J 6 bases, with 14 bases left between them. In germline, CDR1 is SGHRS, CDR2 YFSETQ. Written as DNA, the CDR3 is TGCGCCAGCAGCTTGACGGGCGGGCACTTCAATGAGCAGTTCTTC. Encoded protein: CASSLTGGHFNEQFF.

The rearrangement links TRBV19 to TRBJ1-4; D might be TRBD1 (6 bases). Trimming shortened V by 3 bases and J by 4 bases, and 12 bases separated the two germline ends. This CDR3 spans 15 amino acids. CDR1 and CDR2 from the germline V gene are LNHDA and SQIVND (reference sequence). The CDR3 nucleotides read TGTGCCAGTAGTATCACAGGGTGGGGTAATGAAAAACTGTTTTTT. Residues: CASSITGWGNEKLFF.

The V and J genes are TRBV7-9 and TRBJ2-3; 13 nucleotides line up with TRBD2. This CDR3 is 16 amino acids long. Germline values: CDR1 SEHNR, CDR2 FQNEAQ (reference sequence). Trimming removed 5 bases from V and 2 bases from J; junction bases left unmatched: 4. DNA for the CDR3: TGTGCCAGCAGCCCAGGGACTAGCGGGACCACAGATACGCAGTATTTT. This translates into CASSPGTSGTTDTQYF. The entire variable domain, with the rest obtained from reference TRBV7-9 and TRBJ2-3, is as follows: DTGVSQNPRHKITKRGQNVTFRCDPISEHNRLYWYRQTLGQGPEFLTYFQNEAQLEKSRLLSDRFSAERPKGSFSTLEIQRTEQGDSAMYLCASSPGTSGTTDTQYFGPGTRLTVL.

The chain's CDR3 is CASSLEFRNYGYTF. The CDR3, as DNA: TGCGCCAGCAGCTTGGAGTTCAGAAACTATGGCTACACCTTC. The chain couples TRBV5-1 to TRBJ1-2; D not certain. The V end was cut by 0 bases, the J end by 2 bases, with 8 bases between. CDR1 SGHRS and CDR2 YFSETQ come from the germline V gene. The CDR3 is 14 residues long.

This chain connects TRBV13 to TRBJ2-3, with 12 bases aligning to TRBD2. J was trimmed by 3 bases and V by 0 bases; bases with no gene match: 4. CDR1 and CDR2 from the germline V gene are PRHDT and FYEKMQ (reference sequence). The CDR3 has 17 residues. CDR3 loop: CASSLGLAGGRTDTQYF. CDR3 DNA: TGTGCCAGCAGCTTAGGCCTAGCGGGGGGGCGTACAGATACGCAGTATTTT.

V gene TRBV6-6 combines with J gene TRBJ2-5, with D tentatively TRBD2 (6 bases). Germline loops: CDR1 MNHNY, CDR2 SVGAGI (reference sequence). Trimming shortened V by 1 base and J by 6 bases, and 15 bases separated the two germline ends. The CDR3 runs 15 residues. CDR3 residues: CASSYWAGFEKTQYF. CDR3 sequence (DNA): TGTGCCAGCAGTTACTGGGCGGGGTTCGAGAAGACCCAGTACTTC.